The entry below describes one TCR beta chain. This clone was detected once. The target of this receptor is not known. Base quality data are lacking; no much larger clone is found one base away. V is reduced by 0 bases and J by 1 base, leaving a spacing of 6 bases between them. According to the germline V gene (reference sequence), CDR1 reads LGHDT and CDR2 reads YNNKEL. The CDR3 runs 14 residues from the cysteine to the phenylalanine. Only the CDR3 portion is preserved as DNA: 42 bases, with reading frame beginning at the first base. What the time point label conveys for this sample: about 28 days (+/-7) after the second vaccine dose. AZD1222 recipients with second doses at about 4 weeks or about 12 weeks were pooled, because spike-specific TCR depth and breadth did not differ between schedules. Vaccinee samples came from UK trials COV001 and COV002, including a single-blind randomized controlled phase 2/3 trial of AZD1222 (ChAdOx1 nCoV-19) in healthy adults. For TCRbeta chain sequencing, PBMC samples from trial participants were taken at day 0 and at day 28 after the second dose.

This record comes from a study of T cell responses to AZD1222 COVID-19 vaccine (dated by TCRdb to about 2021). Regarding the complete study: A total of 230 to 250 trial participants underwent TCR sequencing, of whom under 220 had received two doses of AZD1222 and around 25 had received two doses of the MenACWY control vaccine. Trial participants were enrolled by age into 18-55, 56-69 and 70-plus year subgroups, with around 150, 28 and 57 TCR-sequenced participants respectively.

The CDR3 regions of human TCRbeta chains were analyzed by immunosequencing. The study's own analysis went as follows. Repertoire TCRs were checked for matches against a reference library of SARS-CoV-2-specific TCRs that had been generated using the MIRA antigen-specificity platform. Breadth was defined as the fraction of unique TCRs that were SARS-CoV-2-associated, and depth was defined as the fraction of total T cells that were SARS-CoV-2-associated. Using the MIRA data, each spike-specific TCR was mapped to the spike region that the TCR reacts to and placed in a CD4 or CD8 class. Log10-transformed breadth and depth values were compared by one-way ANOVA with Sidak's multiple comparisons tests. Entries here come from immuneACCESS through TCRdb and include only in-frame sequences with V and J called. Some clones fail to appear in such tables; in the studies checked, an unresolved V gene covers under half of the shortfall, and the cause of the remainder is unknown. The DNA gave D and trimming, while V, J and clone size come from that table. This sample has about 60,000 clones in its table, and 65% to 80% of those were observed once. The ten most abundant clones make up roughly 3.6% of the sample.

Points the paper makes about the study in general: Epitopes outside the regions mutated in the B.1.351 and B.1.1.7 variants were reportedly recognized by nearly half of the unique spike-specific TCRs. Participants were mostly white British and included more females than males, and it was suggested by the authors that clonal diversity may have been underestimated. Conclusions about previously exposed vaccinees are limited, since just 5 or 6 AZD1222 recipients were seropositive for SARS-CoV-2 at baseline. In the small 56-69-year group, the increase in depth fell short of significance, most likely because of low power. Because no day 14 peak-response samples were available, the repertoires could be characterized only after the peak T cell response. After two AZD1222 doses, both the breadth and the depth of spike-specific TCRs were significantly higher than at day 0 and than in MenACWY recipients. CD4 TCRs associated with the vaccine covered the entire spike protein, and the dominant responses were in regions 160-218 and 743-854.

The source was peripheral blood, collected 28 days after the second AZD1222 dose. The chain is assembled from TRBV3-1 (or the pseudogene TRBV3-2) and TRBJ1-1, with the D gene uncertain. The TCR was taken from an adult who received the AZD1222 COVID-19 vaccine. The CDR3 amino acid sequence is: CASSQDLGNTEAFF. The bases read TGTGCCAGCAGCCAAGATCTGGGGAACACTGAAGCTTTCTTT.